Presented here are 11 T cell receptor beta chains from one specimen sequenced in a study of blood T cells in healthy people across ages (dated by TCRdb to the mid-2010s). To prepare the library, 5' RACE was applied. The sequencer was an Illumina HiSeq 2500. A second PCR of about 7 to 12 cycles was run with a J-beta primer mix and a sample-barcoded 5' primer. The public reads were quality trimmed at Q25 with fastp and then assembled into clones with MiXCR by TCRdb, keeping productive beta chains. Here each entry gathers all rows of one CDR3 protein and keeps the most common genes and DNA. A total of some 670,000 distinct CDR3 sequences appear in this sample, 52% of them only once. About 14% of the sample is in the top ten clones. Input material: blood. Receptors were obtained from a woman older than 75 in good health.

The V gene is TRBV4-2, the J gene TRBJ1-4; D not resolved. The CDR3 sequence is 13 residues long. The V end was cut by 0 bases, the J end by 7 bases, with 6 bases between. The V gene's germline CDR1 is LGHNA and CDR2 YNFKEQ. CDR3 residues: CASSQDSLEKLFF. The CDR3 region has the DNA TGTGCCAGCAGCCAAGATTCCCTTGAAAAACTGTTTTTT.

This clonotype was recorded at least ten times. This chain's CDR3 is CASSFTFSGGGNEQFF. The CDR3 DNA follows: TGCGCCAGCAGCTTTACTTTTAGCGGGGGCGGAAATGAGCAGTTCTTC. The chain couples TRBV5-1 to TRBJ2-1, with 9 bases that match TRBD2. Germline values: CDR1 SGHRS, CDR2 YFSETQ. Trimming took 2 bases from V and 7 from J; bases not matched to a gene: 10. The CDR3 extends over 16 amino acids. The entire variable domain, with the rest obtained from reference TRBV5-1 and TRBJ2-1, is as follows: KAGVTQTPRYLIKTRGQQVTLSCSPISGHRSVSWYQQTPGQGLQFLFEYFSETQRNKGNFPGRFSGRQFSNSRSEMNVSTLELGDSALYLCASSFTFSGGGNEQFFGPGTRLTVL.

With respect to this clonotype: A read error is possible here, since a much larger clone lies one base away. V gene TRBV20-1 combines with J gene TRBJ1-5, with TRBD1 matching over 8 bases. Germline V gene sequence: CDR1 DFQATT, CDR2 SNEGSKA (reference sequence). V was clipped by 1 base and J by 4 bases; unmatched bases: 15. CDR3 length equals 18 residues. The chain's CDR3 is CSARGSTGVLIGNQPQHF. CDR3 in DNA: TGCAGTGCTAGAGGCTCGACAGGGGTCCTGATAGGTAATCAGCCCCAGCATTTT.

The chain employs TRBV24-1 and TRBJ2-1, with 7 bases lining up with TRBD1. This CDR3 is 16 amino acids long. Germline trimming cut 4 bases from V and 0 bases from J; bases unmatched to any gene: 5. Per germline, CDR1 KGHDR and CDR2 SFDVKD. DNA of the CDR3: TGTGCCACCAGTGACCGGACAGGCAACTCCTACAATGAGCAGTTCTTC. Amino acids: CATSDRTGNSYNEQFF.

This clonotype has a count of ten or more. V usage is TRBV4-2 and J usage is TRBJ1-4; TRBD1 agrees at 7 bases. J lost 8 bases, V lost 0 bases, and 12 bases had no gene match. The germline V gene encodes CDR1 LGHNA and CDR2 YNFKEQ. The CDR3 spans 17 residues. CDR3: CASSQDDREGYREKLFF. CDR3 nucleotides: TGTGCCAGCAGCCAAGATGACAGGGAAGGATACCGGGAAAAACTGTTTTTT.

On this clonotype itself: One base away lies a much larger clone, so this may be a sequencing read error. In DNA form, the CDR3 reads TGCGCCAGCAGCTTGTCCGGGACTAGCGGAACCGACGAGCAGTACTTC. Amino acids: CASSLSGTSGTDEQYF. V usage is TRBV5-1 and J usage is TRBJ2-7, with 11 bases aligning to TRBD2. The germline V gene has CDR1 SGHRS and CDR2 YFSETQ. This CDR3 comprises 16 residues. After removal of 1 base from V and 5 bases from J, the junction contained 8 bases not matched to a gene.

The CDR3 DNA reads as TGTGCCACCAGCAGATTCCGGGAGACCCAGTACTTC. It translates to CATSRFRETQYF. The V and J genes are TRBV15 and TRBJ2-5, with D unclear. CDR1 LNHNV and CDR2 YYDKDF come from the germline V gene (reference sequence). CDR3 length equals 12 residues. Trimming pared 2 bases from V and 5 bases from J, leaving 6 bases between.

This clonotype was counted a few times. This may arise from a read error, as a much more abundant clone is one base away. The V and J genes are TRBV29-1 and TRBJ2-7; D not certain. The CDR3 extends over 14 amino acids. Germline CDR1 reads SQVTM; CDR2 reads ANQGSEA. Between the trimmed V and J ends, which lost 4 bases and 2 bases, there was a span of 15 bases. The CDR3 DNA is TGCAGCGTTGGAGCGCGTCCAGACCCCTACGAGCAGTACTTC. Its translation: CSVGARPDPYEQYF.

V and J are TRBV20-1 and TRBJ1-2; D is possibly TRBD1 (6 bases). The CDR3 consists of 12 residues. CDR1 DFQATT and CDR2 SNEGSKA come from the germline V gene (reference sequence). V dropped 6 bases and J dropped 8 bases, with 16 bases sitting between them. CDR3 coding DNA: TGCAGTGCCGCAGGGGACCTAGGGGGCTACACCTTC. Its protein is CSAAGDLGGYTF.

This clonotype was seen just once. A much larger clone is a single base away; this may be a read error. The V call is TRBV12-3 or TRBV12-4, the J call TRBJ2-1, with 7 bases matching TRBD2. Trimming took 11 bases from V and 12 from J; bases not matched to a gene: 22. The CDR3 is made up of 15 amino acids. The CDR3 coding sequence is TGTGCCGGGGGTTTAGGTAGCGGGCTTATAGGTGGGCAGTTCTTC. It yields the protein CAGGLGSGLIGGQFF.

The gene calls are TRBV29-1 and TRBJ2-4; 7 bases align to TRBD1. J was trimmed by 13 bases and V by 2 bases; bases with no gene match: 5. Germline CDR1 is SQVTM and CDR2 is ANQGSEA. The CDR3 has 11 amino acids. CDR3 protein: CSVEIGGKQYF. CDR3 in DNA: TGCAGCGTTGAAATAGGGGGCAAGCAGTACTTC. Full variable domain (missing parts from reference TRBV29-1 and TRBJ2-4): SAVISQKPSRDICQRGTSLTIQCQVDSQVTMMFWYRQQPGQSLTLIATANQGSEATYESGFVIDKFPISRPNLTFSTLTVSNMSPEDSSIYLCSVEIGGKQYFGAGTRLSVL.